Sequencing of this T cell receptor (beta chain) was carried out in a study of cytomegalovirus exposure and HLA in healthy donors. Study overall: An early data release held some 85 million unique TCRs from HLA-typed donors.

Regarding this clone: What it binds is unknown.

Whole-study results and caveats: A later analysis linked roughly 17,000 TCR beta sequences to HLA alleles at 0.05 false discovery rate. In most subjects, TCR beta sequences reportedly gave accurate predictions of HLA-A and HLA-B alleles.

Primers: 60 Vbeta forward and 13 Jbeta reverse. TCRdb's table, derived via immunoSEQ multiplex PCR, lists solely in-frame clones and lacks some. The profile shows more than 200,000 clones, more than 60% of them singletons. The CDR3 covers 18 residues. In germline, CDR1 is LNHDA, CDR2 SQIVND (reference sequence). V dropped 8 bases and J dropped 1; count of bases not matched to a gene: 10. The sequence derives from a girl aged 2 to 9 in good health and CMV-seronegative. The source material was PBMCs. The gene calls are TRBV19 and TRBJ2-1, with 14 bases lining up with TRBD2. CDR3 in amino acids: CASGRLAGGPRSYNEQFF. In nucleotides, the CDR3 is TGTGCCAGTGGGAGACTAGCGGGAGGGCCTAGATCCTACAATGAGCAGTTCTTC.